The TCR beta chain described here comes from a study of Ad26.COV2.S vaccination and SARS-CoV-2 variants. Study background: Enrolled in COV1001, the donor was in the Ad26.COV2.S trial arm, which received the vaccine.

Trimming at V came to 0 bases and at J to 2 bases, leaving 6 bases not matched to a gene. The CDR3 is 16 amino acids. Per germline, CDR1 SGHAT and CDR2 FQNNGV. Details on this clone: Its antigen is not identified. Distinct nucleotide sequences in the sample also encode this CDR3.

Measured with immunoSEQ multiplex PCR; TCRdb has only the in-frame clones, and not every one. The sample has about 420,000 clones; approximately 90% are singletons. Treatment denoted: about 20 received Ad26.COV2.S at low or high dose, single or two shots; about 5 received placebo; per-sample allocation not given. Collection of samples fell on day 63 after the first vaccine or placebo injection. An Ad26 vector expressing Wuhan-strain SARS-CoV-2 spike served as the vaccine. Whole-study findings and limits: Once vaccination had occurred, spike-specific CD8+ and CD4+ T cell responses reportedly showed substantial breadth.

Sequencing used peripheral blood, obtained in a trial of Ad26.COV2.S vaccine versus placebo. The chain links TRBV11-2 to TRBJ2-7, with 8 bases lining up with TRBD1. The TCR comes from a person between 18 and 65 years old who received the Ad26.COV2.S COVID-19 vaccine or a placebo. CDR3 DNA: TGTGCCAGCAGCTTAGATCGAGCAGGGGGCACCTACGAGCAGTACTTC. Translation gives CASSLDRAGGTYEQYF. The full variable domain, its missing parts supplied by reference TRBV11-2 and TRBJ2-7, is EAGVAQSPRYKIIEKRQSVAFWCNPISGHATLYWYQQILGQGPKLLIQFQNNGVVDDSQLPKDRFSAERLKGVDSTLKIQPAKLEDSAVYLCASSLDRAGGTYEQYFGPGTRLTVT.